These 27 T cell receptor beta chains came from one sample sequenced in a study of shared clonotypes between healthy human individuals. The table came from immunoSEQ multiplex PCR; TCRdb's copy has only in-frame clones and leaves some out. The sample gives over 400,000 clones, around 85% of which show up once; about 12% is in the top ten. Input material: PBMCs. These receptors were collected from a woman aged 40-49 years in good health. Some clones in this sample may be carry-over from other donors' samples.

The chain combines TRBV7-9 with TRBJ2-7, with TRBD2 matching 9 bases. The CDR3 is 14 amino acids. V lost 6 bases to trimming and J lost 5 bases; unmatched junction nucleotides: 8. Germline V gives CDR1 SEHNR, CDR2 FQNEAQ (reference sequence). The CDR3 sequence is CASRQDSGSDEQYF. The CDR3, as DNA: TGTGCCAGCAGACAAGATAGCGGGAGCGACGAGCAGTACTTC.

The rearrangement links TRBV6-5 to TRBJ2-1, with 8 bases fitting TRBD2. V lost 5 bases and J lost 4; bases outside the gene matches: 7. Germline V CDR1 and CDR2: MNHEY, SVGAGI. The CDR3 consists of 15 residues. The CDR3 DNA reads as TGTGCCAGCAGTCGAACTAGCGGCCAATACAATGAGCAGTTCTTC. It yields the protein CASSRTSGQYNEQFF.

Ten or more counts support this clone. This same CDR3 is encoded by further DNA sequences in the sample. Here the CDR3 reads CASSRDSTSLNEQFF. CDR3 DNA sequence: TGTGCCAGCAGCCGGGACAGCACGTCTTTAAATGAGCAGTTCTTC. The chain has TRBV7-3 and TRBJ2-1; TRBD1 matches 7 bases. The germline V gene has CDR1 SGHTA and CDR2 FQGTGA. The CDR3 runs to 15 residues. Trimming cost V 5 bases and J 7 bases; bases outside gene matches: 11.

The DNA of the CDR3 is TGTGCCAGCAGCTATACCCGGGACAGTCGCCTCCAAGAGACCCAGTACTTC. Amino acid sequence: CASSYTRDSRLQETQYF. The chain combines TRBV7-8 with TRBJ2-5; 7 nucleotides match TRBD1. The CDR3 loop spans 17 amino acids. The trim removed 4 bases at V and 1 base at J, leaving 12 bases unmatched. The germline V gene has CDR1 SGHVS and CDR2 FQNEAQ. Combining the CDR3 with reference TRBV7-8 and TRBJ2-5 gives the whole variable domain GAGVSQSPRYKVAKRGQDVALRCDPISGHVSLFWYQQALGQGPEFLTYFQNEAQLDKSGLPSDRFFAERPEGSVSTLKIQRTQQEDSAVYLCASSYTRDSRLQETQYFGPGTRLLVL.

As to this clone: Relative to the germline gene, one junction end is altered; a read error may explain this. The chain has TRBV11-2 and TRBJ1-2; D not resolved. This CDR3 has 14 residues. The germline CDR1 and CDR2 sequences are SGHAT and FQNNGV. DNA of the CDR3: TGTGCCAGCAGCTTAGATAACACGTACTATGGCTGCACCTTC. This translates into CASSLDNTYYGCTF.

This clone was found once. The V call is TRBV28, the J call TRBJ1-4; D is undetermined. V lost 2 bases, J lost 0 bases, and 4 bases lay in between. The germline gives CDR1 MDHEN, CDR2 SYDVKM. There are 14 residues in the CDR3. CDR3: CASSLPPTNEKLFF. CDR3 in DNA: TGTGCCAGCAGTTTACCCCCAACTAATGAAAAACTGTTTTTT.

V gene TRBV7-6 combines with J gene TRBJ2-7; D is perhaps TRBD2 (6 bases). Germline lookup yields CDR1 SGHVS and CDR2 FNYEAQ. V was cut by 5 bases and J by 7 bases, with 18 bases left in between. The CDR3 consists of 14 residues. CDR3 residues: CASSVRGSGGEQYF. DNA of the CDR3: TGTGCCAGCAGCGTACGGGGGAGCGGCGGGGAGCAGTACTTC.

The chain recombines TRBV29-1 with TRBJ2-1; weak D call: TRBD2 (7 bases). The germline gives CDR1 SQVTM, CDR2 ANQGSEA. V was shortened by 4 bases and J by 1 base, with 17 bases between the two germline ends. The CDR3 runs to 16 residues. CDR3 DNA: TGCAGCGTTGGGGGGGCAGCGGGAAGGTCCTACAATGAGCAGTTCTTC. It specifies CSVGGAAGRSYNEQFF.

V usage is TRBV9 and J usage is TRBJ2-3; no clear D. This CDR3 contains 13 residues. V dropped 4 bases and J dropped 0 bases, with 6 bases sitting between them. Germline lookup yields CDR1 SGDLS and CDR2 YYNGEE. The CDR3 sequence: CASSTDSTDTQYF. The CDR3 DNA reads TGTGCCAGCAGCACGGATAGCACAGATACGCAGTATTTT.

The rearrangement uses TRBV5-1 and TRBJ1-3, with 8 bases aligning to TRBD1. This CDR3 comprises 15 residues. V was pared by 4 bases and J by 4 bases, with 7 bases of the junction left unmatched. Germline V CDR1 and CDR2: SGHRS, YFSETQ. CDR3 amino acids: CASSTTGVAGNTIYF. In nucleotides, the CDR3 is TGCGCCAGCAGCACGACAGGGGTGGCGGGAAACACCATATATTTT. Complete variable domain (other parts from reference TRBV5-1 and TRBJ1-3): KAGVTQTPRYLIKTRGQQVTLSCSPISGHRSVSWYQQTPGQGLQFLFEYFSETQRNKGNFPGRFSGRQFSNSRSEMNVSTLELGDSALYLCASSTTGVAGNTIYFGEGSWLTVV.

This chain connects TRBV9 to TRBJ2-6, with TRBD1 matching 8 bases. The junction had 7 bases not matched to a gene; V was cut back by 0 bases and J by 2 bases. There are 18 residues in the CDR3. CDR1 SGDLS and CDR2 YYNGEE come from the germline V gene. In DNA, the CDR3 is TGTGCCAGCAGCGTAGCTCTGGACAGGGCGGCTGGGGCCAACGTCCTGACTTTC. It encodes CASSVALDRAAGANVLTF.

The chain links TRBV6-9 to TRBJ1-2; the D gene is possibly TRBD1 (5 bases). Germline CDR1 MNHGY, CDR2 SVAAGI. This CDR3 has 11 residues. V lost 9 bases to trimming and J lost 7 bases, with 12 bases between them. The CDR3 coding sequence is TGTGCCAGTACGGGGGGAGCTGGCTACACCTTC. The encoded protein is CASTGGAGYTF.

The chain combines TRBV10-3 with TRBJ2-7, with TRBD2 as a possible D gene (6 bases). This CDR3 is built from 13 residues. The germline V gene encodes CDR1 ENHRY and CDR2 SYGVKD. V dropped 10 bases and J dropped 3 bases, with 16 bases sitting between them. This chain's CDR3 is CATYSGTDYEQYF. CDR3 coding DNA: TGTGCCACCTACTCCGGGACTGACTACGAGCAGTACTTC.

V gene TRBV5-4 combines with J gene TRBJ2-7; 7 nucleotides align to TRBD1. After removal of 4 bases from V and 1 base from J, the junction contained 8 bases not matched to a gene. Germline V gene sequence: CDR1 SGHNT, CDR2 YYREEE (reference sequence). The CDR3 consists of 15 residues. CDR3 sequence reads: CASSGRQGPSYEQYF. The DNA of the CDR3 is TGTGCCAGCAGCGGCCGACAGGGCCCATCCTACGAGCAGTACTTC. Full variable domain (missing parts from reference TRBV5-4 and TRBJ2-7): ETGVTQSPTHLIKTRGQQVTLRCSSQSGHNTVSWYQQALGQGPQFIFQYYREEENGRGNFPPRFSGLQFPNYSSELNVNALELDDSALYLCASSGRQGPSYEQYFGPGTRLTVT.

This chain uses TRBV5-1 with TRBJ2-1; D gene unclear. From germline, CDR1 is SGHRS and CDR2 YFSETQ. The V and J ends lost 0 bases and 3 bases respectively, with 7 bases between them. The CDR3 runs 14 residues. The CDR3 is CASSLEADYNEQFF. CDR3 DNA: TGCGCCAGCAGCTTGGAGGCGGACTACAATGAGCAGTTCTTC.

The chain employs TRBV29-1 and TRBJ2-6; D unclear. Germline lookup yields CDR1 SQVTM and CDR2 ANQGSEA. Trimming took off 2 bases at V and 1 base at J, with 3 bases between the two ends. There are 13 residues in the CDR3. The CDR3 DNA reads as TGCAGCGTTGAACAGTCTGGGGCCAACGTCCTGACTTTC. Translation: CSVEQSGANVLTF.

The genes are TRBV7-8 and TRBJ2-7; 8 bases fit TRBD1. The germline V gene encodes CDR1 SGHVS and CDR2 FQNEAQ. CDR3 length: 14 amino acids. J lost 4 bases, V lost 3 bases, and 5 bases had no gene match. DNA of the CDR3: TGTGCCAGCAGCTTCGGACAGGGAAGGTACGAGCAGTACTTC. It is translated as CASSFGQGRYEQYF.

CDR3 residues: CASSQGGFTGELFF. CDR3 DNA sequence: TGTGCCAGCAGCCAAGGGGGATTCACCGGGGAGCTGTTTTTT. The chain links TRBV7-2 to TRBJ2-2; the D gene is possibly TRBD1 (6 bases). The germline V gene encodes CDR1 SGHTA and CDR2 FQGNSA. This CDR3 contains 14 residues. The V and J ends lost 5 bases and 4 bases respectively, with 11 bases between them.

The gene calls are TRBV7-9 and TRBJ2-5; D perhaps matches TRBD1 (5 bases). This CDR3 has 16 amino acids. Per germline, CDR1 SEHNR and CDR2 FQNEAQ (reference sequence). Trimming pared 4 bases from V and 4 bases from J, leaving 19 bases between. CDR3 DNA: TGTGCCAGCAGCTCGGTCGACAGTGGGGTAAGAGAGACCCAGTACTTC. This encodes CASSSVDSGVRETQYF.

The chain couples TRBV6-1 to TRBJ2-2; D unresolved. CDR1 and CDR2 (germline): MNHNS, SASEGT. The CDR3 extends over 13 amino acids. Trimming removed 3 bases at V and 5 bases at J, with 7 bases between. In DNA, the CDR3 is TGTGCCAGCAGTGAGTACCCGACCGGGGAGCTGTTTTTT. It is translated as CASSEYPTGELFF.

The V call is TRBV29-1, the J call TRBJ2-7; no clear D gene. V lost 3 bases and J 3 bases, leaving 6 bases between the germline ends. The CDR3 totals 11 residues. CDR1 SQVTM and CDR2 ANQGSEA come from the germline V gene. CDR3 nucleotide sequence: TGCAGCGTTGAGGCGGACTACGAGCAGTACTTC. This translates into CSVEADYEQYF.

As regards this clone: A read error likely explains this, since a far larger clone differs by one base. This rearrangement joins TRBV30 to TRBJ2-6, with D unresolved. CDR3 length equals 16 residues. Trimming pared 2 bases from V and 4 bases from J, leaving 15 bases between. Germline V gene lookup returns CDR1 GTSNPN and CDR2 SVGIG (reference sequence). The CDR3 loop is CAWSSIGSVGANVLTF. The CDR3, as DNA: TGTGCCTGGAGTAGCATCGGGTCCGTCGGGGCCAACGTCCTGACTTTC. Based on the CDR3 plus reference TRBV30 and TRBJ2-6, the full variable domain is SQTIHQWPATLVQPVGSPLSLECTVEGTSNPNLYWYRQAAGRGLQLLFYSVGIGQISSEVPQNLSASRPQDRQFILSSKKLLLSDSGFYLCAWSSIGSVGANVLTFGAGSRLTVL.

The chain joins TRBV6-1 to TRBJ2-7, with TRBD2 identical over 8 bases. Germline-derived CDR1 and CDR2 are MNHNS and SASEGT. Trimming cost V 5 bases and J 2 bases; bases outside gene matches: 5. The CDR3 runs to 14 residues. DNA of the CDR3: TGTGCCAGCAGTACCAGCGGGAGCCCCTACGAGCAGTACTTC. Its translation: CASSTSGSPYEQYF.

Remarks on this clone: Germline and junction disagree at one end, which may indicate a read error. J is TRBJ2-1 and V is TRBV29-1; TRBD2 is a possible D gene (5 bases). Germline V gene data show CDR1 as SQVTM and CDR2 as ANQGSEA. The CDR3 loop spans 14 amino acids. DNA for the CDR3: TGCAGCATTGAGGGAACCCGCTCCTACAATGAGCAGTTCTTC. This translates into CSIEGTRSYNEQFF.

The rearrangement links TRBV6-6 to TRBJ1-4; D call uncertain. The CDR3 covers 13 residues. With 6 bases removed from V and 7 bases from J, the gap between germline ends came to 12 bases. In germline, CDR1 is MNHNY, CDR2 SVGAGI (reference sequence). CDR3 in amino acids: CASSNQRLEKLFF. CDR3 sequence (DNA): TGTGCCAGCAGCAACCAGCGTCTTGAAAAACTGTTTTTT.

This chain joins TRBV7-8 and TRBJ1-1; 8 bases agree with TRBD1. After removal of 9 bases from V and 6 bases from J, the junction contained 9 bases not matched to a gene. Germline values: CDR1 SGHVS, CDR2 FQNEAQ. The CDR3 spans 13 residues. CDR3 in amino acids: CASSTGVIAEAFF. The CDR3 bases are TGTGCCAGTTCGACAGGGGTGATTGCTGAAGCTTTCTTT.

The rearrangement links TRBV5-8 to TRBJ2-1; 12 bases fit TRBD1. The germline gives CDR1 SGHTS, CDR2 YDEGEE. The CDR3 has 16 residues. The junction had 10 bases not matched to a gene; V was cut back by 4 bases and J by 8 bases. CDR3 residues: CASSRSGTGGLDEQFF. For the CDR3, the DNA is TGTGCCAGCAGCCGATCCGGGACAGGGGGCTTGGATGAGCAGTTCTTC.